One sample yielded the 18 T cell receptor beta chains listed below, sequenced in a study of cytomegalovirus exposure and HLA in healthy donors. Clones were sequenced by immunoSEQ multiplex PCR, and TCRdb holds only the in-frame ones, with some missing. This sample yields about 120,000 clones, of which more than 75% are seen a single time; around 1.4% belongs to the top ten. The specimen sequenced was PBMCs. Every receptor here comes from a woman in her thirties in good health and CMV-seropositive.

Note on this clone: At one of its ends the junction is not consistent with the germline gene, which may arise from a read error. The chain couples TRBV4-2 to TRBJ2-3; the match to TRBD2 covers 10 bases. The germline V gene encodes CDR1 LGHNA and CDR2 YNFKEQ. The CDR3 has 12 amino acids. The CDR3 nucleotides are TGTGCCAGCAGCCATCCGGGACTAGCGCCCATTTTT. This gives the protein CASSHPGLAPIF.

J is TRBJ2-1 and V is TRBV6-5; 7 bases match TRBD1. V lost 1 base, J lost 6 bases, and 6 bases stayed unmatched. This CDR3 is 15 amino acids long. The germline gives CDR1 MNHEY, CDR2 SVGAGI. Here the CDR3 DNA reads TGTGCCAGCAGTTACTTGGCAGGGACAGTCAATGAGCAGTTCTTC. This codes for CASSYLAGTVNEQFF.

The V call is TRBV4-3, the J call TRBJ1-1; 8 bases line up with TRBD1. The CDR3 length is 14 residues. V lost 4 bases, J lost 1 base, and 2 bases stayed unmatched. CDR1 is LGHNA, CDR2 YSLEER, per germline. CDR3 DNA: TGCGCCAGCAGCCGAGGACAGGGGAACACTGAAGCTTTCTTT. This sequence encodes CASSRGQGNTEAFF.

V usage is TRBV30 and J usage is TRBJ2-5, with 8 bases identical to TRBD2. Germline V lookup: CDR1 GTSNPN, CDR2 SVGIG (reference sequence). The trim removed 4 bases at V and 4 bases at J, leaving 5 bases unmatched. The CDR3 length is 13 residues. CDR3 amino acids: CAWMRGTRETQYF. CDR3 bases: TGTGCCTGGATGCGCGGGACTAGAGAGACCCAGTACTTC.

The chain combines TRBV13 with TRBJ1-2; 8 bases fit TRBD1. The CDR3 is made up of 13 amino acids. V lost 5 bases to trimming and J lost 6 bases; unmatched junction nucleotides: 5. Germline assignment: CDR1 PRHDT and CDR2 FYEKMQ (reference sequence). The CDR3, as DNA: TGTGCCAGCAGCCAGGGGGCGGAAGATGGCTACACCTTC. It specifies CASSQGAEDGYTF.

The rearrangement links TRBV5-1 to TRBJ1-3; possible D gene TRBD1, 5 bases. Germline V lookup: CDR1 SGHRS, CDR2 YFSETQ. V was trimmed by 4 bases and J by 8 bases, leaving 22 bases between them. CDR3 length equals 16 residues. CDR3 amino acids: CASSLIPGLPGDTIYF. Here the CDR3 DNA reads TGCGCCAGCAGCCTTATTCCGGGACTGCCGGGCGACACCATATATTTT. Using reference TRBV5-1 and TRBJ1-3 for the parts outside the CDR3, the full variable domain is KAGVTQTPRYLIKTRGQQVTLSCSPISGHRSVSWYQQTPGQGLQFLFEYFSETQRNKGNFPGRFSGRQFSNSRSEMNVSTLELGDSALYLCASSLIPGLPGDTIYFGEGSWLTVV.

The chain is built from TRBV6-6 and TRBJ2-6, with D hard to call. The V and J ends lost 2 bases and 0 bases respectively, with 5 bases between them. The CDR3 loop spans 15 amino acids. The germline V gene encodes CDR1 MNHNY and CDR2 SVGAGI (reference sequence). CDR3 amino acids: CASSYRSSGANVLTF. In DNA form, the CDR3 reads TGTGCCAGCAGTTACAGGAGCTCTGGGGCCAACGTCCTGACTTTC.

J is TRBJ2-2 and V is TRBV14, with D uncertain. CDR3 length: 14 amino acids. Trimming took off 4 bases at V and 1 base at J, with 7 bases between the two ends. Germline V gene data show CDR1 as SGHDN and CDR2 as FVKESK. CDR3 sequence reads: CASSPVWNTGELFF. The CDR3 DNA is TGTGCCAGCAGCCCGGTTTGGAACACCGGGGAGCTGTTTTTT.

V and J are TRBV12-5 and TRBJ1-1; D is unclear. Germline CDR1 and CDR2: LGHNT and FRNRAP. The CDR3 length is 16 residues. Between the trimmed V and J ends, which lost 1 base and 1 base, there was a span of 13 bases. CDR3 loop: CASGLDRVDWNTEAFF. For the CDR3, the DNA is TGTGCTAGTGGTTTGGACCGTGTAGACTGGAACACTGAAGCTTTCTTT.

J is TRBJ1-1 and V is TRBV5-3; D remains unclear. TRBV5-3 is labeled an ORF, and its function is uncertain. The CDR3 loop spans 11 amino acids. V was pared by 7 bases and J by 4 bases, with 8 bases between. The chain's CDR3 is CARHRGTEAFF. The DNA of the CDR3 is TGTGCCAGACACCGGGGCACTGAAGCTTTCTTT.

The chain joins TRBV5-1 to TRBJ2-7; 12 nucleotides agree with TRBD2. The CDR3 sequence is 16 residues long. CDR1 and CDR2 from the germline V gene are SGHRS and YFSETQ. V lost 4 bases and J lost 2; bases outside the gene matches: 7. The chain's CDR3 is CASSHGLAGPTYEQYF. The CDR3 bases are TGCGCCAGCAGCCATGGACTAGCGGGGCCTACCTACGAGCAGTACTTC.

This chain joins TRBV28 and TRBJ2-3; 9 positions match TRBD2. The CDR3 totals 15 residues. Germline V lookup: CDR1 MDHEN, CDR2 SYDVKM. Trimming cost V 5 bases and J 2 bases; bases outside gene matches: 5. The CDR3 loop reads CASSLPSGNTDTQYF. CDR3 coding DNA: TGTGCCAGCAGTCTCCCTAGCGGGAACACAGATACGCAGTATTTT.

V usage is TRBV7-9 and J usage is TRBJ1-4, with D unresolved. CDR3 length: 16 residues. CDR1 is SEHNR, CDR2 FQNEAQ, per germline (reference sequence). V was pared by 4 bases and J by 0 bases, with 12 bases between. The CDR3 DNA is TGTGCCAGCAGCTCCCCCTTGGCTGCAACTAATGAAAAACTGTTTTTT. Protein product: CASSSPLAATNEKLFF. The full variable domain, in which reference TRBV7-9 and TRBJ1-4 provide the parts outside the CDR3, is DTGVSQNPRHKITKRGQNVTFRCDPISEHNRLYWYRQTLGQGPEFLTYFQNEAQLEKSRLLSDRFSAERPKGSFSTLEIQRTEQGDSAMYLCASSSPLAATNEKLFFGSGTQLSVL.

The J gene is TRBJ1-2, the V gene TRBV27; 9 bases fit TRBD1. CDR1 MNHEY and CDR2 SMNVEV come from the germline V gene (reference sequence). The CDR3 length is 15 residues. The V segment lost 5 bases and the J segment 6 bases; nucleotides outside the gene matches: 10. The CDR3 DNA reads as TGTGCCAGCAGTCCCTCCGGACAGGGGCTCAATGGCTACACCTTC. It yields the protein CASSPSGQGLNGYTF.

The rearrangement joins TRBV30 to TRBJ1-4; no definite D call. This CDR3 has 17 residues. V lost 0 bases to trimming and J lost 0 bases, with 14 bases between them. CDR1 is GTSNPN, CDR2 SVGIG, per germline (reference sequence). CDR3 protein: CAWSVPGRDTTNEKLFF. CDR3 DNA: TGTGCCTGGAGTGTACCGGGAAGGGATACAACTAATGAAAAACTGTTTTTT.

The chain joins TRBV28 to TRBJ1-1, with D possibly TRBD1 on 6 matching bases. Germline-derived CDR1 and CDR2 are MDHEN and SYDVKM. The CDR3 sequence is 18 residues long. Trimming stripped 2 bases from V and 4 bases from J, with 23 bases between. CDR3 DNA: TGTGCCAGCAGTTTAAATAAGTTCGGGGGGGGCTCCCTCACTGAAGCTTTCTTT. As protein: CASSLNKFGGGSLTEAFF.

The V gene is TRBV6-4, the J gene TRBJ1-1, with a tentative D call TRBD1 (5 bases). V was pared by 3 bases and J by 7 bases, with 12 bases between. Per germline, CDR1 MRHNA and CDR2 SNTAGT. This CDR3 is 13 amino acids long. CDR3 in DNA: TGTGCCAGCAGTGATCCAGAAGGGGTTGAAGCTTTCTTT. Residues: CASSDPEGVEAFF.

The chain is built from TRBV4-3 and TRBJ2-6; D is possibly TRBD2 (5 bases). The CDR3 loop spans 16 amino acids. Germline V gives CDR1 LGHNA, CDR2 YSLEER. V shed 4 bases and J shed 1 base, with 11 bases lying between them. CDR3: CASSPTTFSGANVLTF. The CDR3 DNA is TGCGCCAGCAGCCCGACTACGTTTTCTGGGGCCAACGTCCTGACTTTC.